The sample holds a few counts of the clone carrying this TCR beta chain. Its antigen is unknown. TCRdb processed the reads anew with MiXCR; each CDR3 protein has one entry. The sample has roughly 310,000 distinct CDR3 sequences; about 17% are singletons. CDR3 length: 15 amino acids. Trimming at V came to 7 bases and at J to 5 bases, leaving 12 bases not matched to a gene. Per germline, CDR1 SQVTM and CDR2 ANQGSEA. The sample comes from a study of T cell repertoires in cytomegalovirus infection. Study details: Public TCR beta signature analysis indicated the presence of both CMV infection and matching HLA type. Study findings and constraints: Summed public TCR beta family frequency identified CMV carriers bearing the relevant HLA. CMV-specific TCR beta clonotypes restricted by HLA-C were the ones dominating the ex vivo response.

The TCR sequence derives from a human donor in good health (CMV status not recorded). Some clones in this sample may be carry-over from other donors' samples. This chain links TRBV29-1 with TRBJ2-5; TRBD2 matches 11 bases. The material sequenced was PBMCs. In DNA, the CDR3 is TGCAGCGGCGGGACTAGCGGTCAGTTTATGGAGACCCAGTACTTC. Its protein is CSGGTSGQFMETQYF. The whole variable domain, remainder taken from reference TRBV29-1 and TRBJ2-5, is SAVISQKPSRDICQRGTSLTIQCQVDSQVTMMFWYRQQPGQSLTLIATANQGSEATYESGFVIDKFPISRPNLTFSTLTVSNMSPEDSSIYLCSGGTSGQFMETQYFGPGTRLLVL.